The T cell receptor beta chain under discussion was sequenced for a study of type 1 regulatory T cells. Background on the study: This in vitro CD4 product, T-allo10, is enriched for Tr1 cells and alloantigen-specific.

This clonotype has ten or more counts. Trimming left V 6 bases short and J 2 bases short, with 4 bases between. CDR1 and CDR2 from the germline V gene are MNHEY and SVGEGT. The CDR3 extends over 12 amino acids. Each CDR3 protein is one row after TCRdb ran MiXCR on the reads. The sample has under 20,000 distinct CDR3 sequences, roughly 10% seen once. The clonotype comes from a human donor in good health. The specimen was CD4+ T cells, either the whole sample or a sorted fraction (not recorded which). The gene calls are TRBV6-2 or TRBV6-3 and TRBJ2-2; D gene unclear. The CDR3 loop reads CASSTNTGELFF. The CDR3 DNA reads as TGTGCCAGCAGCACCAACACCGGGGAGCTGTTTTTT.